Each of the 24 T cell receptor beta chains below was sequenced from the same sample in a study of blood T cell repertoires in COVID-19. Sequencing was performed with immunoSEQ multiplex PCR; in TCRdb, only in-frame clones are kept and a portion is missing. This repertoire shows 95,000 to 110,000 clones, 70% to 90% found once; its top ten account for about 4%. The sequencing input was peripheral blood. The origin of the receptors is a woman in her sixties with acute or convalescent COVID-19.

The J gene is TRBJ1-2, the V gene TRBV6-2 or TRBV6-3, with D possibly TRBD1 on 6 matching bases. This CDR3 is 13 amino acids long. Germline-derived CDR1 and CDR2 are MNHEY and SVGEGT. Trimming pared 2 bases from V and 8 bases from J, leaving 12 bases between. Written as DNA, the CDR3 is TGTGCCAGCAGTTACCGGGGGGCCAAGGGCTACACCTTC. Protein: CASSYRGAKGYTF.

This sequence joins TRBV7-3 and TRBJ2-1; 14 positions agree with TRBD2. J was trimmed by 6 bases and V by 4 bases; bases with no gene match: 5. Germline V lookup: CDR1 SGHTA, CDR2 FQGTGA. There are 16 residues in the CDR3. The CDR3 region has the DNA TGTGCCAGCAGCTGGGGGACTAGCGGGAGAGGCAATGAGCAGTTCTTC. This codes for CASSWGTSGRGNEQFF.

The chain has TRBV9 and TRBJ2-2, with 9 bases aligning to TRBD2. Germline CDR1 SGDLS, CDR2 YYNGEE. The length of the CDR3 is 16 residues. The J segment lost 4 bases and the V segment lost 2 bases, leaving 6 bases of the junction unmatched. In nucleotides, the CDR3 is TGTGCCAGCAGCGTGGCGGCGGGAGGGCGCACCGGGGAGCTGTTTTTT. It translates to CASSVAAGGRTGELFF.

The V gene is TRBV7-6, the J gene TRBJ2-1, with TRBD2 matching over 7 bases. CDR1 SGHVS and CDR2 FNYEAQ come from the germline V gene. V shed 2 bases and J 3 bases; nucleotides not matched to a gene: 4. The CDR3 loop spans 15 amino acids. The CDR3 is CASSLSSSGYNEQFF. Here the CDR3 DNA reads TGTGCCAGCAGCTTAAGTTCTAGCGGCTACAATGAGCAGTTCTTC.

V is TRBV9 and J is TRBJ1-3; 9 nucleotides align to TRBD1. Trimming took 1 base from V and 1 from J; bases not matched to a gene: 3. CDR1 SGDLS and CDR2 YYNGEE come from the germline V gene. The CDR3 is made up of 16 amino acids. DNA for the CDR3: TGTGCCAGCAGCGTAAAGGACAGGGGTTCTGGAAACACCATATATTTT. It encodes CASSVKDRGSGNTIYF.

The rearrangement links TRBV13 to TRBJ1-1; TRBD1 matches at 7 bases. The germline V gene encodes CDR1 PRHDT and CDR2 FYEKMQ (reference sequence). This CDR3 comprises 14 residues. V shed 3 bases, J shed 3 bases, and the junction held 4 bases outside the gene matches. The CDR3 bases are TGTGCCAGCAGCTTTGGGACAGACTACACTGAAGCTTTCTTT. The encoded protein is CASSFGTDYTEAFF.

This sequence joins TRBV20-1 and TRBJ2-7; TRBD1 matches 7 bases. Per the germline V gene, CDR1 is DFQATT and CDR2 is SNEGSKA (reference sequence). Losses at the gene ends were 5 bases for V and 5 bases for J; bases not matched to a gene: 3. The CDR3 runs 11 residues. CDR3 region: CSASQGNEQYV. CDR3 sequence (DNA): TGCAGTGCTTCACAGGGGAACGAGCAGTACGTC.

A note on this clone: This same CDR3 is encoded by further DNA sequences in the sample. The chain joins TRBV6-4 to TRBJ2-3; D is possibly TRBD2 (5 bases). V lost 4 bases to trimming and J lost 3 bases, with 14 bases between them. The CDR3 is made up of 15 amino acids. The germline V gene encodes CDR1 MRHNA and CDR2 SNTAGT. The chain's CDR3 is CASSASGRWTDTQYF. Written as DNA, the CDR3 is TGTGCCAGCAGTGCTAGTGGGAGATGGACAGATACGCAGTATTTT.

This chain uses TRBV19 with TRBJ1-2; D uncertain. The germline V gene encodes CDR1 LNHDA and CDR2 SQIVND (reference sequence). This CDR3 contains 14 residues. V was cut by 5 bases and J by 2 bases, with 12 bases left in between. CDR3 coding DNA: TGTGCCAGTAGTCCAGAGGCGTCGAACTATGGCTACACCTTC. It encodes CASSPEASNYGYTF.

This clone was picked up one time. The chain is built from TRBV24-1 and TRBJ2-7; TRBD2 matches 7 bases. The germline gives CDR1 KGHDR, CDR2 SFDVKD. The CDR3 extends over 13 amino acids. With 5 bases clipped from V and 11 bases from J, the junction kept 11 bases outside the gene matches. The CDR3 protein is CATSGGGRITEYV. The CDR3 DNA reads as TGTGCCACCAGTGGGGGGGGACGGATTACGGAGTACGTC.

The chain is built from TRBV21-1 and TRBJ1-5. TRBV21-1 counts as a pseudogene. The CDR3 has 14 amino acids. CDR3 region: CASSKSGEGQPQHF. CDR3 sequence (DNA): TGTGCCAGCAGCAAATCAGGGGAGGGTCAGCCCCAGCATTTT.

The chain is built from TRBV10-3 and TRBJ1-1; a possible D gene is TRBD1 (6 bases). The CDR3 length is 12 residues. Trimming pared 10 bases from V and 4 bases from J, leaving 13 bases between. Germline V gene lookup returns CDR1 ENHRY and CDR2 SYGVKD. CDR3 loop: CATTGGPTEAFF. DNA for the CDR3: TGTGCCACCACGGGGGGGCCCACTGAAGCTTTCTTT.

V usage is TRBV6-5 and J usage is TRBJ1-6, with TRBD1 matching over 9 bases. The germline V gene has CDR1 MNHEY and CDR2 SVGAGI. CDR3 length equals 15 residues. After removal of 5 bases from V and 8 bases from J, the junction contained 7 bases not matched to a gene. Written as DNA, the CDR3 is TGTGCCAGCAGTATGGACAGGGGTGGTTATTCACCCCTCCACTTT. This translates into CASSMDRGGYSPLHF.

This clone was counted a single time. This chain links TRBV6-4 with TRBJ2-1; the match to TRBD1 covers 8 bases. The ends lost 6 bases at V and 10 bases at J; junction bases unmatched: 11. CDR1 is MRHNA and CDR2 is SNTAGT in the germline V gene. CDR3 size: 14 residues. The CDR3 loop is CASRTDRAFGEQFF. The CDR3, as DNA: TGTGCCAGCAGAACGGACAGGGCATTCGGGGAGCAGTTCTTC.

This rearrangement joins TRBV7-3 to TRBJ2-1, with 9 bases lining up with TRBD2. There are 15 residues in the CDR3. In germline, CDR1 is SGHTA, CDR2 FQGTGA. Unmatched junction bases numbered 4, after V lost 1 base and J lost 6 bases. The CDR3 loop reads CASSLMAGGINEQFF. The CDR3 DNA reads TGTGCCAGCAGCTTAATGGCGGGAGGGATCAATGAGCAGTTCTTC.

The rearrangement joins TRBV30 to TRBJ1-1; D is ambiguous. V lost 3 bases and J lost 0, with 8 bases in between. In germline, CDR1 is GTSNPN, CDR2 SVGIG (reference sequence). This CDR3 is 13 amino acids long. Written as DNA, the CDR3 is TGTGCCTGGAGGTCGGTTATGAACACTGAAGCTTTCTTT. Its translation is CAWRSVMNTEAFF. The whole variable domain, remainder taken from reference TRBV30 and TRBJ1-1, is SQTIHQWPATLVQPVGSPLSLECTVEGTSNPNLYWYRQAAGRGLQLLFYSVGIGQISSEVPQNLSASRPQDRQFILSSKKLLLSDSGFYLCAWRSVMNTEAFFGQGTRLTVV.

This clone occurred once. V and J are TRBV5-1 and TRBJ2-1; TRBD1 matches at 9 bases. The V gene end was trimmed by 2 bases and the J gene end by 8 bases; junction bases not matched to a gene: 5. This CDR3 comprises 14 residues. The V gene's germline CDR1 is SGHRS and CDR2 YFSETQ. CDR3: CASSLGTGMDEQFF. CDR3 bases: TGCGCCAGCAGCTTAGGGACAGGGATGGATGAGCAGTTCTTC.

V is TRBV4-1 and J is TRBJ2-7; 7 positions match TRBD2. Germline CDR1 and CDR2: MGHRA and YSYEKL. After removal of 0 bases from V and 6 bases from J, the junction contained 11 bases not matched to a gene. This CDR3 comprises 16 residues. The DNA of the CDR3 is TGCGCCAGCAGCCAAGATGGAGCGGCGGGAGTGCGCGAGCAGTACTTC. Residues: CASSQDGAAGVREQYF.

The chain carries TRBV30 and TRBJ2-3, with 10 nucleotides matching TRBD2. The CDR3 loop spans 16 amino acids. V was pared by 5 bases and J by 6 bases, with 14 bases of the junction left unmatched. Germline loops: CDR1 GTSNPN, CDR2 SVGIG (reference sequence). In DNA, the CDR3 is TGTGCCTGGTCCTTGGGACTAGCGAGAGAGGCGGATACGCAGTATTTT. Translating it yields CAWSLGLAREADTQYF.

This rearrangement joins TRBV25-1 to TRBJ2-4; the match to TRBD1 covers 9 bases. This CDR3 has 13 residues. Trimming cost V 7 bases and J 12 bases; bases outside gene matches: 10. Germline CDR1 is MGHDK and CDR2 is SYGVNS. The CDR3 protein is CASTRQGEADQYF. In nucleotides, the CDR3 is TGTGCCAGCACCCGACAGGGGGAAGCGGATCAGTACTTC.

The CDR3 DNA is TGTGCCAGTAGTTCGCAGGGGGCGCGTGGAAACACCATATATTTT. It translates to CASSSQGARGNTIYF. The chain combines TRBV19 with TRBJ1-3, with 8 nucleotides matching TRBD1. Germline V gene sequence: CDR1 LNHDA, CDR2 SQIVND (reference sequence). V was clipped by 5 bases and J by 3 bases; unmatched bases: 6. The CDR3 length is 15 residues.

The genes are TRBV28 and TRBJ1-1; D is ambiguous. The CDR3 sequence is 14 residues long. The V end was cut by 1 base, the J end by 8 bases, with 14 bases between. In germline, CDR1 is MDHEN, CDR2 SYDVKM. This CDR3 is CASSLSRFSGEAFF. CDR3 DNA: TGTGCCAGCAGTTTATCTCGATTTTCGGGGGAAGCTTTCTTT.

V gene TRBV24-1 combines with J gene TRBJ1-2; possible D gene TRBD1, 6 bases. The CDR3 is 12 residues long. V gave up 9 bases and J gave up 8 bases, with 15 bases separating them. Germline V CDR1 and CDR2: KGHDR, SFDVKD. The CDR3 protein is CATGDTDKGYTF. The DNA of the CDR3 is TGTGCCACCGGGGACACGGACAAGGGCTACACCTTC.

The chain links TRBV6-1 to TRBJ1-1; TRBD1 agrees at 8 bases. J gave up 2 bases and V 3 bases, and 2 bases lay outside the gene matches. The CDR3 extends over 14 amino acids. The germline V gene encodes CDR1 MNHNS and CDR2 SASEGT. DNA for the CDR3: TGTGCCAGCAGTGAGGGACAGGCTAACACTGAAGCTTTCTTT. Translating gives CASSEGQANTEAFF.